The 24 T cell receptor beta chains in this list originate from one sample, sequenced in a study of identical twins. TCRdb called the 5' RACE reads again in MiXCR, with one record for every CDR3 protein. Found here are 550,000 to 700,000 distinct CDR3 sequences, 7.5% to 10% of them singletons; the top ten hold roughly 3.2%. The same sample was also studied in work on yellow fever vaccine responses in identical twins.

The sample comprised PBMCs. These TCRs come from a woman under 30 in good health.

The chain employs TRBV11-1 and TRBJ2-7; 9 bases line up with TRBD2. V lost 5 bases, J lost 6 bases, and 11 bases stayed unmatched. The CDR3 spans 15 residues. The germline gives CDR1 SGHAT, CDR2 FQDESV (reference sequence). CDR3 residues: CASSTRRLAGSEQYF. The CDR3 region has the DNA TGTGCCAGCAGCACCCGTCGGCTAGCGGGATCCGAGCAGTACTTC. Full variable domain (rest looked up from reference TRBV11-1 and TRBJ2-7): EAEVAQSPRYKITEKSQAVAFWCDPISGHATLYWYRQILGQGPELLVQFQDESVVDDSQLPKDRFSAERLKGVDSTLKIQPAELGDSAMYLCASSTRRLAGSEQYFGPGTRLTVT.

This rearrangement joins TRBV14 to TRBJ2-2; 7 nucleotides match TRBD2. This CDR3 has 13 residues. V was clipped by 4 bases and J by 7 bases; unmatched bases: 3. The germline gives CDR1 SGHDN, CDR2 FVKESK. Here the CDR3 DNA reads TGTGCCAGCAGCCCACGGGGGGTCGGGGAGCTGTTTTTT. It yields the protein CASSPRGVGELFF.

This clonotype was seen ten or more times. The chain links TRBV29-1 to TRBJ2-2; 8 nucleotides match TRBD1. CDR1 is SQVTM and CDR2 is ANQGSEA in the germline V gene. V lost 4 bases to trimming and J lost 6 bases; unmatched junction nucleotides: 4. The CDR3 is 13 amino acids. The DNA for the CDR3 is TGCAGCGTTGTAACAGGGGGTTCCGGGGAGCTGTTTTTT. Its translation is CSVVTGGSGELFF.

This clonotype showed up many times. The V and J genes are TRBV3-1 and TRBJ1-1; perhaps TRBD1 as D (6 bases). V was cut by 4 bases and J by 11 bases, with 14 bases left in between. This CDR3 contains 12 residues. Germline loops: CDR1 LGHDT, CDR2 YNNKEL (reference sequence). The CDR3 region is CASSLRGRVAFF. Here the CDR3 DNA reads TGTGCCAGCAGCCTTCGGGGGCGGGTGGCTTTCTTT.

This clonotype was seen ten or more times. The chain combines TRBV12-3 or TRBV12-4 with TRBJ2-7, with TRBD2 matching 10 bases. V shed 3 bases, J shed 1 base, and the junction held 6 bases outside the gene matches. The CDR3 runs 16 residues. The CDR3 DNA reads TGTGCCAGCAGTTTGAACCTAGCGGGAGTTTCCTACGAGCAGTACTTC. Its translation is CASSLNLAGVSYEQYF.

The chain joins TRBV5-6 to TRBJ1-1; 8 bases map to TRBD1. Looked up from germline, CDR1 is SGHDT and CDR2 is YYEEEE. This CDR3 is built from 14 residues. Trimming cost V 6 bases and J 11 bases; bases outside gene matches: 15. The CDR3 DNA reads TGTGCCAGCACCCTCGGACAGGGCGCTGTTGTCGCTTTCTTT. Its protein is CASTLGQGAVVAFF.

This chain connects TRBV13 to TRBJ2-7; 10 bases match TRBD1. The trim removed 0 bases at V and 3 bases at J, leaving 5 bases unmatched. This CDR3 has 16 amino acids. Germline V gene sequence: CDR1 PRHDT, CDR2 FYEKMQ (reference sequence). CDR3 sequence: CASSLGTGTGDYEQYF. The CDR3 DNA follows: TGTGCCAGCAGCTTAGGAACCGGGACAGGGGACTACGAGCAGTACTTC.

This clonotype was seen more than once but under ten times. This chain links TRBV4-3 with TRBJ2-7; TRBD1 matches at 7 bases. Trimming removed 1 base from V and 2 bases from J; junction bases left unmatched: 5. The CDR3 runs 15 residues. Germline lookup yields CDR1 LGHNA and CDR2 YSLEER. CDR3 residues: CASSQATQGAYEQYF. CDR3 coding DNA: TGCGCCAGCAGCCAAGCCACGCAGGGGGCCTACGAGCAGTACTTC.

J is TRBJ2-7 and V is TRBV27; possible D gene TRBD1, 6 bases. CDR1 MNHEY and CDR2 SMNVEV come from the germline V gene (reference sequence). The CDR3 spans 14 residues. The V end was cut by 3 bases, the J end by 4 bases, with 13 bases between. The CDR3 loop is CASSFLGTNYEQYF. CDR3 bases: TGTGCCAGCAGTTTCCTCGGGACAAATTACGAGCAGTACTTC.

The genes are TRBV2 and TRBJ2-3; weak D call: TRBD2 (5 bases). The CDR3 has 16 amino acids. Trimming cost V 6 bases and J 6 bases, with 22 bases left between them. Germline V gives CDR1 SNHLY, CDR2 FYNNEI. The CDR3 nucleotides read TGTGCCAGCAGGCTAACGCGGGCTACCGCGGCGGATACGCAGTATTTT. Translating it yields CASRLTRATAADTQYF. The full variable domain, with the rest looked up from reference TRBV2 and TRBJ2-3, is EPEVTQTPSHQVTQMGQEVILRCVPISNHLYFYWYRQILGQKVEFLVSFYNNEISEKSEIFDDQFSVERPDGSNFTLKIRSTKLEDSAMYFCASRLTRATAADTQYFGPGTRLTVL.

In its sample, this clonotype was seen a few times. The chain joins TRBV20-1 to TRBJ2-7; 7 nucleotides align to TRBD1. This CDR3 contains 17 residues. Germline CDR1 is DFQATT and CDR2 is SNEGSKA (reference sequence). The V segment lost 0 bases and the J segment 1 base; nucleotides outside the gene matches: 12. CDR3 sequence (DNA): TGCAGTGCTAGAGATCTCTCCCCGACAGGGTTTTCCTACGAGCAGTACTTC. Its translation is CSARDLSPTGFSYEQYF.

There are many counts of this clonotype. The chain carries TRBV7-9 and TRBJ2-1, with 12 bases fitting TRBD2. With 2 bases clipped from V and 3 bases from J, the junction kept 2 bases outside the gene matches. From germline, CDR1 is SEHNR and CDR2 FQNEAQ (reference sequence). The CDR3 contains 16 residues. CDR3 sequence: CASSLRTSGIYNEQFF. CDR3 DNA sequence: TGTGCCAGCAGCTTACGGACTAGCGGGATCTACAATGAGCAGTTCTTC. Combining the CDR3 with reference TRBV7-9 and TRBJ2-1 gives the whole variable domain DTGVSQNPRHKITKRGQNVTFRCDPISEHNRLYWYRQTLGQGPEFLTYFQNEAQLEKSRLLSDRFSAERPKGSFSTLEIQRTEQGDSAMYLCASSLRTSGIYNEQFFGPGTRLTVL.

V and J are TRBV3-1 and TRBJ2-3, with 13 bases matching TRBD2. The germline V gene encodes CDR1 LGHDT and CDR2 YNNKEL (reference sequence). This CDR3 is 18 amino acids long. Germline trimming cut 11 bases from V and 2 bases from J; bases unmatched to any gene: 16. The CDR3 region has the DNA TGTGCCCTCTGTTCCTCGTCTGGGACTAGCGGGACCACAGATACGCAGTATTTT. Amino acid sequence: CALCSSSGTSGTTDTQYF.

Points on this clonotype: At one end, the junction sequence differs from germline, possibly due to a read error. The J gene is TRBJ2-4, the V gene TRBV20-1; 8 bases are a match to TRBD2. The CDR3 is 14 amino acids. The germline CDR1 and CDR2 sequences are DFQATT and SNEGSKA (reference sequence). This CDR3 is CSAGDGTSIYIQYF. The CDR3 nucleotides are TGCAGTGCTGGAGACGGGACTAGTATATACATTCAGTACTTC.

The sample holds a few counts of this clonotype. The chain recombines TRBV10-3 with TRBJ2-7; 10 bases are a match to TRBD1. CDR1 and CDR2 from the germline V gene are ENHRY and SYGVKD. After removal of 7 bases from V and 6 bases from J, the junction contained 6 bases not matched to a gene. There are 13 residues in the CDR3. CDR3 coding DNA: TGTGCCATCACCCAGACAGGGGGCTTCGAGCAGTACTTC. Protein: CAITQTGGFEQYF.

This clonotype was picked up many times. V gene TRBV6-5 combines with J gene TRBJ2-2; D unclear. Germline-derived CDR1 and CDR2 are MNHEY and SVGAGI. Between the trimmed V and J ends, which lost 4 bases and 7 bases, there was a span of 4 bases. The CDR3 has 11 residues. CDR3 loop: CASSSLGELFF. The CDR3 nucleotides are TGTGCCAGCAGTTCCCTCGGGGAGCTGTTTTTT.

A few counts support this clonotype. This sequence joins TRBV7-9 and TRBJ2-7; a weak D match, TRBD2 (6 bases). Trimming took off 3 bases at V and 5 bases at J, with 14 bases between the two ends. CDR1 SEHNR and CDR2 FQNEAQ come from the germline V gene (reference sequence). This CDR3 contains 14 residues. CDR3 in DNA: TGTGCCAGCAGCTTCCGACTAGGTTGGGACGAGCAGTACTTC. Amino acid sequence: CASSFRLGWDEQYF.

The chain is built from TRBV20-1 and TRBJ2-3; TRBD2 is a possible D gene (7 bases). Deletions cut 3 bases from V and 8 bases from J, with 18 bases between. The CDR3 consists of 14 residues. Germline V gives CDR1 DFQATT, CDR2 SNEGSKA (reference sequence). CDR3 sequence: CSARAYGGGPTQYF. The CDR3 nucleotides read TGCAGTGCTAGGGCTTATGGGGGGGGGCCTACGCAGTATTTT.

The gene calls are TRBV5-1 and TRBJ2-5; tentative D call: TRBD1 (6 bases). The CDR3 is made up of 15 amino acids. CDR1 SGHRS and CDR2 YFSETQ come from the germline V gene. V shed 1 base and J shed 3 bases, with 13 bases lying between them. CDR3 sequence reads: CASSLIGGYEETQYF. CDR3 nucleotide sequence: TGCGCCAGCAGCTTGATTGGGGGCTACGAAGAGACCCAGTACTTC.

This clonotype was detected many times. This sequence joins TRBV5-1 and TRBJ2-2, with D perhaps given as TRBD1 or TRBD2 (5 bases each). The CDR3 has 14 amino acids. The V end lost 3 bases, the J end lost 3 bases, and 9 bases lay between the germline ends. Germline-derived CDR1 and CDR2 are SGHRS and YFSETQ. This chain's CDR3 is CASSSGADTGELFF. CDR3 coding DNA: TGCGCCAGCAGCTCCGGGGCCGACACCGGGGAGCTGTTTTTT.

This clonotype was counted a few times. The V call is TRBV12-3 or TRBV12-4, the J call TRBJ1-2, with a possible D match to TRBD1 (6 bases). This CDR3 contains 16 residues. Trimming left V 5 bases short and J 4 bases short, with 20 bases between. CDR3 bases: TGTGCCAGCAGTCGGGGGGATTACGGGGACACCTATGGCTACACCTTC. Translated, it gives CASSRGDYGDTYGYTF.

CDR3 nucleotide sequence: TGTGCCAGCAGCTCGAGCTTTGGGCGGTCCTCCTACAATGAGCAGTTCTTC. Translated: CASSSSFGRSSYNEQFF. V gene TRBV5-6 combines with J gene TRBJ2-1; D gene unclear. Between the trimmed V and J ends, which lost 3 bases and 0 bases, there was a span of 16 bases. Germline values: CDR1 SGHDT, CDR2 YYEEEE. The CDR3 totals 17 residues.

This clonotype was counted only a few times. This chain uses TRBV20-1 with TRBJ2-7, with D tentatively TRBD1 (6 bases). In germline, CDR1 is DFQATT, CDR2 SNEGSKA (reference sequence). Trimming pared 0 bases from V and 0 bases from J, leaving 18 bases between. This CDR3 spans 17 amino acids. The CDR3 nucleotides read TGCAGTGCTAGAGATCCCTCGGACAGACCGAGCTCCTACGAGCAGTACTTC. Translating gives CSARDPSDRPSSYEQYF.

V is TRBV6-2 or TRBV6-3 and J is TRBJ1-1, with no clear D. Germline CDR1 MNHEY, CDR2 SVGEGT. CDR3 length: 11 amino acids. V lost 5 bases to trimming and J lost 7 bases, with 8 bases between them. The CDR3 coding sequence is TGTGCCAGCAGTCGACCCGATGAAGCTTTCTTT. It encodes CASSRPDEAFF.